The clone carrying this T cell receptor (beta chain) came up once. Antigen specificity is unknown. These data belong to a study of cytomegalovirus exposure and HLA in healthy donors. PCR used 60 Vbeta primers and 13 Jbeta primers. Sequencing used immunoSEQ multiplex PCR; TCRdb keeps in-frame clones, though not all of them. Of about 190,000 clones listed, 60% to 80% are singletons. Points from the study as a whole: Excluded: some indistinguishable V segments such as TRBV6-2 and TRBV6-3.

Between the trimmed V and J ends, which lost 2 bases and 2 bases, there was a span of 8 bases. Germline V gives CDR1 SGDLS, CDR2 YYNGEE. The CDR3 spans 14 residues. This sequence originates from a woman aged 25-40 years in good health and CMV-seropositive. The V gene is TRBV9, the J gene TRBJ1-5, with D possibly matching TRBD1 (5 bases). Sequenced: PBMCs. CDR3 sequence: CASSVTGGNQPQHF. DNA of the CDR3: TGTGCCAGCAGCGTTACAGGAGGCAATCAGCCCCAGCATTTT.